The source of this T cell receptor beta chain is a study of cytomegalovirus exposure and HLA in healthy donors. Background on the study: Among the 400 or so donors who were genotyped, 70% to 90% fell in the genetic ancestry cluster that is associated with self-reported Caucasian donors.

Regarding this clone: Its matching antigen is unknown.

The PCR ran on 60 Vbeta and 13 Jbeta primers. Assay: immunoSEQ multiplex PCR; the TCRdb copy retains only in-frame clones and omits some. The table lists roughly 110,000 clones, 70% of them singletons. The length of the CDR3 is 16 residues. V was shortened by 0 bases and J by 0 bases, with 11 bases between the two germline ends. Germline V gives CDR1 LGHNA, CDR2 YNFKEQ. Study findings and constraints: Most observed TCR sequences were rare, whereas some public TCRs were detected in many donors. In terms of immune exposure information, only CMV serostatus was available.

At sampling all donors were nominally healthy, likely with unrecorded immune exposures. Sequencing was performed on PBMCs. This rearrangement joins TRBV4-2 to TRBJ1-2, with D perhaps matching TRBD1 (6 bases). The TCR was taken from a man aged 25-45 years in good health and CMV-seropositive. In nucleotides, the CDR3 is TGTGCCAGCAGCCAAGAACTAGGACAGTCTAACTATGGCTACACCTTC. Translating gives CASSQELGQSNYGYTF.